The sequence of this T cell receptor beta chain was determined in a study of response to subunit inactivated influenza vaccine. Germline V gives CDR1 LNHDA, CDR2 SQIVND (reference sequence). The V end was cut by 10 bases, the J end by 6 bases, with 13 bases between. The CDR3 length is 12 residues. TCRdb ran MiXCR on the RT-PCR reads and lists one entry per CDR3 protein. The repertoire holds some 570,000 distinct CDR3 sequences, with over 9% as singletons. The same specimen was also included in a second study, on T cells expressing NK-cell markers. That publication notes: TCR beta libraries carry UMIs added by 5'RACE template switching. Most of the eight sequenced donors were classified as HCMV-seropositive, and one was classified as seronegative. Several experiments confined sorting to alpha-beta TCR T cells with an anti-gamma-delta TCR antibody.

The chain carries TRBV19 and TRBJ2-1, with D possibly TRBD1 on 6 matching bases. The sample consisted of PBMCs from blood, taken on the day of vaccination. This clonotype originated in a man aged 50-60 years who received an inactivated influenza vaccine. The chain's CDR3 is CATRQALNEQFF. CDR3 coding DNA: TGTGCCACCCGACAGGCCCTCAATGAGCAGTTCTTC.